These T cell receptor beta chains were read from a single sample in a study of technical replicates of blood from a few donors. The table came from immunoSEQ multiplex PCR; TCRdb's copy has only in-frame clones and leaves some out. The repertoire holds tens of thousands of clones, 94% seen once, with around 0.25% in the top ten. Specimen: T cells isolated from PBMCs. Receptor source: a human donor in good health. Each CDR3 is given with its conserved first and last residue. The D gene is left open where the match is weak. Expanded clones get a size class; other rows say once, few or many, or leave the size out.

TRBV7-2,15,.,.,TRBJ2-1,CASSLTGGDYNEQFF,TGTGCCAGCAGCTTAACAGGTGGGGATTACAATGAGCAGTTCTTC
TRBV5-4,17,once,.,TRBJ2-1,CASSPAGVADPYNEQFF,TGTGCCAGCAGCCCCGCTGGGGTAGCGGACCCCTACAATGAGCAGTTCTTC
TRBV29-1,14,.,.,TRBJ2-3,CSVVPGIVTDTQYF,TGCAGCGTTGTTCCCGGGATCGTCACAGATACGCAGTATTTT
TRBV28,12,.,.,TRBJ1-1,CASSYTNTEAFF,TGTGCCAGCAGTTATACTAACACTGAAGCTTTCTTT
TRBV7-9,14,.,.,TRBJ2-6,CASKGLSGANVLTF,TGTGCCAGCAAGGGGTTGTCTGGGGCCAACGTCCTGACTTTC
TRBV10-3,17,.,TRBD2,TRBJ2-4,CAISEGGAGGHKNIQYF,TGTGCCATCAGTGAGGGAGGAGCGGGAGGCCACAAAAACATTCAGTACTTC
TRBV5-5,14,.,TRBD1,TRBJ1-2,CASSRTGTNYGYTF,TGTGCCAGCAGCCGGACAGGGACTAACTATGGCTACACCTTC
TRBV7-9,15,.,TRBD2,TRBJ2-1,CASSRRLAGVPEQFF,TGTGCCAGCAGCCGAAGACTAGCGGGAGTGCCTGAGCAGTTCTTC
TRBV10-3,11,.,.,TRBJ1-1,CAIRGSTEAFF,TGTGCCATCAGAGGGAGCACTGAAGCTTTCTTT
TRBV4-1,12,.,.,TRBJ2-7,CASSQAQGEQYF,TGCGCCAGCAGCCAAGCACAGGGAGAGCAGTACTTC
TRBV6-4,15,once,.,TRBJ1-1,CASRRFGQTNTEAFF,TGTGCCAGCAGACGATTTGGACAGACGAACACTGAAGCTTTCTTT
TRBV4-1,14,.,.,TRBJ2-2,CASSQITGTGELFF,TGCGCCAGCAGCCAGATCACAGGTACCGGGGAGCTGTTTTTT
TRBV11-2,17,.,TRBD2,TRBJ2-1,CASDLAGGVPSYNEQFF,TGTGCCAGTGACCTAGCGGGGGGTGTTCCCTCCTACAATGAGCAGTTCTTC
TRBV7-2,17,.,.,TRBJ2-5,CASRERGRRGIQETQYF,TGTGCCAGCAGGGAAAGGGGAAGGAGGGGAATCCAAGAGACCCAGTACTTC
TRBV7-6,13,.,.,TRBJ1-2,CASSQTENYGYTF,TGTGCCAGCAGCCAGACAGAAAACTATGGCTACACCTTC
TRBV10-2,10,.,.,TRBJ2-3,CASSELEQYF,TGCGCCAGCAGTGAATTAGAGCAGTATTTT
TRBV5-1,18,once,.,TRBJ2-7,CASSLDTGRIRGSYEQYF,TGCGCCAGCAGCTTGGATACAGGGAGAATAAGGGGCTCCTACGAGCAGTACTTC
TRBV30,14,.,TRBD1,TRBJ1-2,CARSPGTEFYGYTF,TGTGCCCGCTCTCCCGGGACAGAATTCTATGGCTACACCTTC
TRBV5-1,12,.,.,TRBJ2-5,CASRREQETQYF,TGCGCCAGTAGAAGGGAGCAAGAGACCCAGTACTTC
TRBV4-1,15,.,.,TRBJ2-1,CASSSRERGYNEQFF,TGCGCCAGCAGCTCTCGGGAGCGTGGCTACAATGAGCAGTTCTTC
TRBV11-2,13,.,.,TRBJ2-1,CASSRDSYNEQFF,TGTGCCAGCAGCCGAGACTCCTACAATGAGCAGTTCTTC
TRBV18,16,.,.,TRBJ2-5,CASSPLTSVKLETQYF,TGTGCCAGCTCACCTCTCACCTCGGTCAAGTTGGAGACCCAGTACTTC
TRBV27,16,.,.,TRBJ1-2,CASSSFVPGQTSGYTF,TGTGCCAGCAGTTCATTTGTCCCGGGACAAACATCTGGCTACACCTTC
TRBV28,17,.,.,TRBJ2-1,CAIRPGTLFDPYNEQFF,TGTGCCATTCGTCCAGGTACCCTCTTTGACCCCTACAATGAGCAGTTCTTC
TRBV5-5,15,.,.,TRBJ1-1,CASKGGDYKGTEAFF,TGTGCCAGCAAAGGAGGGGATTATAAGGGCACTGAAGCTTTCTTT
TRBV6-5,15,.,TRBD2,TRBJ2-7,CASSRTGTRFYEQYF,TGTGCCAGCAGTCGTACCGGGACTAGGTTCTACGAGCAGTACTTC
TRBV19,14,.,TRBD1,TRBJ2-1,CASSIGQGNNEQFF,TGTGCCAGTAGTATCGGACAGGGGAACAATGAGCAGTTCTTC
TRBV7-9,15,.,.,TRBJ2-1,CASRDSQSSYNEQFF,TGTGCCAGCAGGGACTCGCAAAGCTCCTACAATGAGCAGTTCTTC
TRBV5-6,14,.,TRBD1,TRBJ2-7,CASTLGTVTYEQYF,TGTGCCAGCACCTTAGGGACAGTCACCTACGAGCAGTACTTC
TRBV28,17,.,TRBD2,TRBJ2-7,CASSSDGLAGHRYEQYF,TGTGCCAGCAGTTCGGACGGACTAGCGGGACATCGCTACGAGCAGTACTTC
TRBV5-1,15,.,TRBD2,TRBJ2-7,CASSLAASGGYEQYF,TGCGCCAGCAGCTTGGCGGCTAGCGGGGGCTACGAGCAGTACTTC
TRBV6-1,15,once,.,TRBJ2-5,CASSERWESGETQYF,TGTGCCAGCAGTGAACGTTGGGAGTCGGGGGAGACCCAGTACTTC
TRBV7-9,15,.,.,TRBJ2-5,CASSSSRLPKETQYF,TGTGCCAGCAGCTCGAGCCGACTCCCAAAAGAGACCCAGTACTTC
TRBV2,16,.,TRBD1,TRBJ1-1,CASSYFPGTENTEAFF,TGTGCCAGCAGTTACTTCCCCGGGACAGAGAACACTGAAGCTTTCTTT
TRBV6-6,14,few,.,TRBJ1-1,CASSYSPGATEAFF,TGTGCCAGCAGTTACAGTCCGGGTGCCACTGAAGCTTTCTTT
TRBV5-5,14,.,.,TRBJ2-2,CASSQIAATGELFF,TGTGCCAGCAGCCAGATAGCGGCCACCGGGGAGCTGTTTTTT
TRBV28,15,.,.,TRBJ2-2,CASSFGGANTGELFF,TGTGCCAGCAGTTTTGGCGGGGCCAACACCGGGGAGCTGTTTTTT
TRBV7-9,15,.,TRBD1,TRBJ2-7,CASSSGQGPSYEQYF,TGTGCCAGCAGCTCCGGACAGGGCCCCTCCTACGAGCAGTACTTC
TRBV6-1,17,.,.,TRBJ1-5,CASSELPTEYSNQPQHF,TGTGCCAGCAGTGAACTACCGACAGAATATAGCAATCAGCCCCAGCATTTT
TRBV14,15,.,.,TRBJ2-3,CASSQNSASTDTQYF,TGTGCCAGCAGCCAAAACAGTGCTAGCACAGATACGCAGTATTTT
TRBV4-1,15,.,TRBD2,TRBJ2-5,CASSQDGASGGTQYF,TGCGCCAGCAGCCAAGACGGGGCTAGCGGGGGGACCCAGTACTTC
TRBV11-3,17,.,TRBD1,TRBJ1-2,CASSVRDRGRVDYGYTF,TGTGCCAGCAGCGTCCGGGACAGGGGGCGCGTAGACTATGGCTACACCTTC
TRBV19,15,.,TRBD1,TRBJ2-7,CASSIDGQGFNEQYF,TGTGCCAGTAGTATAGATGGACAGGGTTTCAACGAGCAGTACTTC
TRBV14,16,.,.,TRBJ2-7,CASSSIRAGPIYEQYF,TGTGCCAGCAGCTCGATACGGGCGGGGCCTATTTACGAGCAGTACTTC
TRBV27,14,.,TRBD2,TRBJ2-1,CASSPSGRVNEQFF,TGTGCCAGCAGTCCTAGCGGGAGGGTGAATGAGCAGTTCTTC
TRBV5-6,11,.,.,TRBJ2-7,CASSQGSEQYF,TGTGCCAGCAGTCAGGGCTCCGAGCAGTACTTC
TRBV12-5,20,.,TRBD1,TRBJ1-2,CASGLVDQRDRGSLGYGYTF,TGTGCTAGTGGTTTGGTAGATCAGCGGGACAGGGGTTCCCTAGGCTATGGCTACACCTTC
TRBV28,13,.,.,TRBJ2-7,CASSFRTFDEQYF,TGTGCCAGCAGTTTCCGGACATTCGACGAGCAGTACTTC
TRBV15,15,once,TRBD2,TRBJ2-1,CATSRVTSPDNEQFF,TGTGCCACCAGCAGAGTGACTAGCCCTGACAATGAGCAGTTCTTC
TRBV6-5,12,.,.,TRBJ1-2,CASSTGLSGYTF,TGTGCCAGCAGTACCGGACTTAGCGGCTACACCTTC
TRBV6-6,15,.,.,TRBJ2-3,CASSYTGTSTDTQYF,TGTGCCAGCAGTTACACCGGGACATCCACAGATACGCAGTATTTT
TRBV29-1,10,.,.,TRBJ2-7,CSVVRGEQYF,TGCAGCGTTGTAAGGGGTGAGCAGTACTTC
TRBV28,15,.,TRBD1,TRBJ2-7,CASSSGQATTYEQYF,TGTGCCAGCAGTTCCGGACAGGCGACTACCTACGAGCAGTACTTC
TRBV15,17,.,TRBD1,TRBJ2-2,CATSGTPGTGGGGELFF,TGTGCCACCAGCGGGACCCCGGGGACAGGTGGTGGCGGGGAGCTGTTTTTT
TRBV5-4,15,.,TRBD2,TRBJ2-1,CASSLWTSGRSSQFF,TGTGCCAGCAGCTTGTGGACTAGCGGGAGGTCCTCACAGTTCTTC
TRBV7-8,17,.,TRBD1,TRBJ1-5,CASSLNRDRVGNQPQHF,TGTGCCAGCAGCTTGAACCGGGACAGGGTAGGCAATCAGCCCCAGCATTTT
TRBV27,15,.,.,TRBJ2-7,CASSSSLAGGPSPYF,.